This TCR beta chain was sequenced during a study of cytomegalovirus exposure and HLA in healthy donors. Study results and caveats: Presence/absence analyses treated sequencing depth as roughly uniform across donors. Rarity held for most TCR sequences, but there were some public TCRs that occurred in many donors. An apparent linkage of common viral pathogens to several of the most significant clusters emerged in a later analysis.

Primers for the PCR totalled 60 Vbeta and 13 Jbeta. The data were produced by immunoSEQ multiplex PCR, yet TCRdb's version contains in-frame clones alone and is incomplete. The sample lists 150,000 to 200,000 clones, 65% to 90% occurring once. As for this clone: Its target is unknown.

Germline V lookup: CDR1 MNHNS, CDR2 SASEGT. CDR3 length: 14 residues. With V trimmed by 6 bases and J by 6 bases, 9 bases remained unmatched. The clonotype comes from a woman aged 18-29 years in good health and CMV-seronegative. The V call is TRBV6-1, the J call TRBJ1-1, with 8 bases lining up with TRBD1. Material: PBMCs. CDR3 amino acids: CASREKTGESEAFF. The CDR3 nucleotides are TGTGCCAGCAGAGAAAAGACAGGGGAGTCTGAAGCTTTCTTT.